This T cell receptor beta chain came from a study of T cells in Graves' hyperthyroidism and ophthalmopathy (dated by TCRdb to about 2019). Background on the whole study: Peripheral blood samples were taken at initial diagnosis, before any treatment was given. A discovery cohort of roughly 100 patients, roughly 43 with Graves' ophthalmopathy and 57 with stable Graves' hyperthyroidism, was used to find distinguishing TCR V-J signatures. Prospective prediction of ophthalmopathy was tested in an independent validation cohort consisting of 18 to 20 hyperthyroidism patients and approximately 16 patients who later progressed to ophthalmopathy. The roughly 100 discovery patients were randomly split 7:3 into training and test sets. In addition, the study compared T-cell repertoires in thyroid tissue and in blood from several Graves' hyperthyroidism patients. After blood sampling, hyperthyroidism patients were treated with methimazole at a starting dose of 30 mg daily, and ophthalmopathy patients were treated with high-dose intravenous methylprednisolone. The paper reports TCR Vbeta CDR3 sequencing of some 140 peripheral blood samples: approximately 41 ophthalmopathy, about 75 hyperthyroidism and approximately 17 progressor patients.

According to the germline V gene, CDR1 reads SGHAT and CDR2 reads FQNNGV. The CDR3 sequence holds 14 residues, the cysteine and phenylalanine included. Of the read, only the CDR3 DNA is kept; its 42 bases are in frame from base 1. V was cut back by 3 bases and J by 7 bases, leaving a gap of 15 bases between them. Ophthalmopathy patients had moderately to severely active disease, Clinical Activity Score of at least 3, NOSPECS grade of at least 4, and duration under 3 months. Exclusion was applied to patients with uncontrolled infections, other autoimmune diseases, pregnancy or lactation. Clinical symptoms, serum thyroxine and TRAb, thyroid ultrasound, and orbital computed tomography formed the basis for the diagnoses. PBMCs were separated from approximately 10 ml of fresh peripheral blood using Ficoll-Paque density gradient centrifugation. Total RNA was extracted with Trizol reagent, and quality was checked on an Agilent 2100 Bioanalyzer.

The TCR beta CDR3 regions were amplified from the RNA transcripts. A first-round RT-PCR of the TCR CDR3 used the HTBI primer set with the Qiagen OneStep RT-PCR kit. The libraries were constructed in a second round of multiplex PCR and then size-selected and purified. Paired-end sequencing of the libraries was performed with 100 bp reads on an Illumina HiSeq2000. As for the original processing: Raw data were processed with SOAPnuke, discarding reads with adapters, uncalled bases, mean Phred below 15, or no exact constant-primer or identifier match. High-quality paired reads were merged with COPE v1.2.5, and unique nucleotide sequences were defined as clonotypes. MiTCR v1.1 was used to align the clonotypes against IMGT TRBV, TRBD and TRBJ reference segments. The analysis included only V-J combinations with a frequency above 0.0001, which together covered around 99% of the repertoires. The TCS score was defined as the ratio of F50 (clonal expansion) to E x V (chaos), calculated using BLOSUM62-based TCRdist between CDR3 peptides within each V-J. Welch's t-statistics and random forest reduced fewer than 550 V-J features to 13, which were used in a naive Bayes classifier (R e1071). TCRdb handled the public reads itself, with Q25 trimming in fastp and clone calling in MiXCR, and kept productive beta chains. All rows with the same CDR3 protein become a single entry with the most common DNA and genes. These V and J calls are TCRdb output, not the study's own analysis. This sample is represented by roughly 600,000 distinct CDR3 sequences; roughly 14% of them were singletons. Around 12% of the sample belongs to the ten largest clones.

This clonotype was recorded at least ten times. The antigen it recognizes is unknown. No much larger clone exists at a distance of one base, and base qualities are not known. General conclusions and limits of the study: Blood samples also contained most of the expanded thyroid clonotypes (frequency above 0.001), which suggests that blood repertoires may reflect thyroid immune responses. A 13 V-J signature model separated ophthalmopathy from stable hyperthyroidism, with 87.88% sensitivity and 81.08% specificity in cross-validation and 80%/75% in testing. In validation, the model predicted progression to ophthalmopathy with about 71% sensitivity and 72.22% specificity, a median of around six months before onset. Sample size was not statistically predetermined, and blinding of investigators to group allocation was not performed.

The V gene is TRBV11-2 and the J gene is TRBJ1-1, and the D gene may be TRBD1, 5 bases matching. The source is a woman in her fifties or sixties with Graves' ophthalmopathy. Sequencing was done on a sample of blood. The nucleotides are TGTGCCAGCAGCTTTGGGACCGAAGGGGTTGAAGCTTTCTTT. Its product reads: CASSFGTEGVEAFF.